Below, 3 T cell receptor delta chains from the same sample are listed, as sequenced in a study of gamma delta lymphoproliferative disorders and STAT genes. PBMCs from patients and controls supplied the genomic DNA for sequencing. TCRdb reapplied CATT to the multiplex PCR reads. Of roughly 250 delta-chain clones detected, about 9.1% appear once; the ten largest clones hold approximately 97%. The sequencing sample was made of blood. The receptor source for this set is a human donor with gamma-delta T-cell large granular lymphocyte leukemia.

This sequence joins TRDV2 and TRDJ1; 9 positions agree with TRDD3. Since TCRdb gives no J gene, matching the DNA to germline was used here to assign it. The germline gives CDR1 GEAIGNYY, CDR2 EKD. The CDR3 consists of 19 residues. The ends lost 0 bases at V and 0 bases at J; junction bases unmatched: 13. The DNA for the CDR3 is TGTGCCTGTGACACCGAAGGTTTGGTGCTGGGGGATGACACCGATAAACTCATCTTT. Translation gives CACDTEGLVLGDDTDKLIF.

This clone is labeled as medium-sized. This likely reflects a read error, since a far larger clone is one base away. The sample contains more than one DNA sequence encoding this CDR3. This sequence joins TRDV1 and TRDJ1; D assignment may be TRDD2 or TRDD3 (5 bases each). The CDR3 has 18 amino acids. V was trimmed by 2 bases and J by 0 bases, leaving 19 bases between them. Germline V gives CDR1 TSWWSYY, CDR2 QGS. CDR3 in DNA: TGTGCTCTTGGGGAATTGGTAGGGGGGCCCTTCAACACCGATAAACTCATCTTT. This translates into CALGELVGGPFNTDKLIF.

A remark on this clone: A far larger clone is one nucleotide away, so this likely arose from a read error. The called J gene is TRDJ1, whereas the V gene has no call; TRDD3, the table's D call, was not compared with the DNA. The CDR3 has 22 residues. This CDR3 reads CALGEGGTFPWGILLGTDKLIF. CDR3 in DNA: TGTGCTCTTGGGGAAGGGGGGACCTTCCCCTGGGGGATACTACTCGGCACCGATAAACTCATCTTT.